This T cell receptor beta chain is drawn from a study of T cells in localized non-small cell lung cancer. Study-wide findings and caveats: Adjacent uninvolved lung had the highest clonality, suggesting focused antigen responses. Multi-region tumor sequencing was not done, so intratumor heterogeneity could not be excluded. Adjacent lung had a median roughly 53 of the 100 largest tumor clones. Elevated circulating T cell density in blood was associated with longer overall survival.

The germline CDR1 and CDR2 sequences are SNHLY and FYNNEI. The CDR3 runs to 13 residues. Trimming removed 3 bases from V and 8 bases from J, with 10 bases in between. This clone appeared once. Its matching antigen is unknown. Assay: immunoSEQ multiplex PCR; the TCRdb copy retains only in-frame clones and omits some. Here the sample spans tens of thousands of clones, more than 75% being singletons. The chain joins TRBV2 to TRBJ1-4; D is possibly TRBD1 (5 bases). The sequences come from peripheral blood, collected before any cancer treatment. This clonotype was obtained from a woman aged 40-70 years with stage I squamous cell lung carcinoma. The CDR3 sequence: CASSDRAGEKLFF. CDR3 DNA sequence: TGTGCCAGCAGTGACAGGGCCGGGGAAAAACTGTTTTTT.